This T cell receptor (beta chain) is drawn from a study of blood T cell repertoires in COVID-19. This clone showed up many times. Measured with immunoSEQ multiplex PCR; TCRdb has only the in-frame clones, and not every one. The sample lists some 200,000 clones; about 87% were seen once. Deletions cut 4 bases from V and 0 bases from J, with 13 bases between. This CDR3 has 16 residues. CDR1 is MNHEY, CDR2 SVGEGT, per germline. Self-reported history from a screening survey and questionnaire set each donor's cohort. The sequencing input was PBMCs or T cells enriched from blood (not recorded which). The genes are TRBV6-2 or TRBV6-3 and TRBJ1-3; D is unresolved. This TCR was recovered from a woman in her thirties who had recovered from COVID-19. The CDR3 DNA reads as TGTGCCAGCAGTTCTCGTTCAGCGGGCTCTGGAAACACCATATATTTT. It translates to CASSSRSAGSGNTIYF.